The text below deals with one T cell receptor beta chain. Its cognate antigen is unknown. The CDR3 length is 13 residues. Germline V lookup: CDR1 SEHNR, CDR2 FQNEAQ (reference sequence). The V end lost 5 bases, the J end lost 5 bases, and 12 bases lay between the germline ends. This entry is derived from a study of T cell responses to AZD1222 COVID-19 vaccine. The method was immunoSEQ multiplex PCR; TCRdb's version includes in-frame clones alone and lacks a portion of them. The top ten clones hold around 1.6% of a sample with 92,000 or so clones, 89% of them seen once. Whole-study results and caveats: Seropositivity was recorded at baseline in only six AZD1222 recipients. A mostly white British donor set with more females was recruited, and clonal diversity was possibly underestimated.

Sequencing was performed on peripheral blood, taken on day 0 of AZD1222 vaccination. The chain links TRBV7-9 to TRBJ1-1; D is unclear. This clonotype was sampled from an adult in good health. CDR3: CASSPPWWTEAFF. CDR3 nucleotide sequence: TGTGCCAGCAGCCCCCCATGGTGGACTGAAGCTTTCTTT. Full variable domain (outside the CDR3, taken from reference TRBV7-9 and TRBJ1-1): DTGVSQNPRHKITKRGQNVTFRCDPISEHNRLYWYRQTLGQGPEFLTYFQNEAQLEKSRLLSDRFSAERPKGSFSTLEIQRTEQGDSAMYLCASSPPWWTEAFFGQGTRLTVV.